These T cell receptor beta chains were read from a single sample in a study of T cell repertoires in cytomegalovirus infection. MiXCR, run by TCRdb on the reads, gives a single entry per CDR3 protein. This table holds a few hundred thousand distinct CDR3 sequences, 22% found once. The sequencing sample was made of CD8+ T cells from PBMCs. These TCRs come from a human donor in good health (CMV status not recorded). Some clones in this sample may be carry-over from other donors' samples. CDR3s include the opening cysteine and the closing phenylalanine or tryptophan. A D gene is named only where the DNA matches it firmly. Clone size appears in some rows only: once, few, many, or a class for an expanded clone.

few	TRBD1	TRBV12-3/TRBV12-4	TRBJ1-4	TGTGCCAGCAGTAACCGGGACAGGAATGAAAAACTGTTTTTT	CASSNRDRNEKLFF
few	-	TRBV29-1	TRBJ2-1	TGCAGCGTCCCCCCACAGGGTGCCTACAATGAGCAGTTCTTC	CSVPPQGAYNEQFF
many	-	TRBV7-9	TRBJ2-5	TGTGCCAGCAGCTTTTGGAATCGAAGATCCCAAGAGACCCAGTACTTC	CASSFWNRRSQETQYF
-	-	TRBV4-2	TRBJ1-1	TGTGCCAGCAGCCAAGATAGCAGGCGGAACACTGAAGCTTTCTTT	CASSQDSRRNTEAFF
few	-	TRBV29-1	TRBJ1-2	TGCAGTGCGGAGGATCTTAACTATGGCTACACCTTC	CSAEDLNYGYTF
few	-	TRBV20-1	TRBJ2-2	TGCAGTGCTAGAGATTCTTCCGACACCGGGGAGCTGTTTTTT	CSARDSSDTGELFF
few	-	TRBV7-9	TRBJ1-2	TGTGCCAGCACCTTACCGGGTGGGGATGGCTACACCTTC	CASTLPGGDGYTF
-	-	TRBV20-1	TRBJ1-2	TGCAGTGCCAACCCGGCGGAGGGCTATGGCTACCCCTTC	CSANPAEGYGYPF
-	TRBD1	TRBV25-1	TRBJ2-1	TGTGCCAGCAGCCTACAGGGGCTCGATGAGCAGTTCTTC	CASSLQGLDEQFF
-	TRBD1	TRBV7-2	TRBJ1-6	TGTGCCAGCAGCGTAACAGGGGTGAGATCACCCCTCCACTTT	CASSVTGVRSPLHF
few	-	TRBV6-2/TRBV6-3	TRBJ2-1	TGTGCCAGCAGTTACGCGGCAGGGAGGAATGAGCAGTTCTTC	CASSYAAGRNEQFF
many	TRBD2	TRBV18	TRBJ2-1	TGTGCCAGCTCACCACCGGGTTCGGGGGGCTCCTACAATGAGCAGTTCTTC	CASSPPGSGGSYNEQFF
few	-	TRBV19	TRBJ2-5	TGTGCCAGTAGCGTCCCGGGAACTAGGGGAGAGACCCAGTACTTC	CASSVPGTRGETQYF
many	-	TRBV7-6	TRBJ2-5	TGTGCCAGCAGCTTGGAGAAGCGAGAGACCCAGTACTTC	CASSLEKRETQYF